The present T cell receptor (beta chain) was sequenced within a study of human T cells and chemical hapten exposure. Individual cDNA molecules had unique molecular identifiers attached to them by the library. Each CDR3 protein gets one entry after TCRdb re-called the RACE reads with MiXCR. The data show fewer than 85,000 distinct CDR3 sequences, roughly 10% seen once. Indicated time point: patch test 2, 6 weeks after DPC sensitization. Treatment specified: therapeutic diphenylcyclopropenone sensitization with weekly scalp DPC. This clonotype was obtained from a woman in her twenties or thirties with alopecia areata. Some clones in this sample may be carry-over from other donors' samples. Material: whole blood, obtained in connection with sensitization to the hapten diphenylcyclopropenone (DPC).

The CDR3 DNA follows: TGTGCCAGCAGCACCGCTCAGGGGGCCCACTATGGCTACACCTTC. It is translated as CASSTAQGAHYGYTF. The genes are TRBV11-3 and TRBJ1-2, with 8 bases matching TRBD1. The CDR3 sequence is 15 residues long. After removal of 5 bases from V and 3 bases from J, the junction contained 8 bases not matched to a gene. The germline CDR1 and CDR2 sequences are SGHNT and YENEEA.